This is a list of T cell receptor beta chains from one sample in a study of shared clonotypes between healthy human individuals. Profiling relied on immunoSEQ multiplex PCR, and the TCRdb table lists in-frame clones only, not all of them. This sample yields roughly 2.5 million clones, of which just over 90% are seen a single time; roughly 0.15% belongs to the top ten. The sequenced sample consisted of naive CD4+ T cells sorted from blood. These receptors all stem from a man aged 18 to 29 in good health. CDR3s include the opening cysteine and the closing phenylalanine or tryptophan. The D gene is left open where the match is weak.

CASSVSLNTEAFF,TRBV9,TRBJ1-1,-
CASRGVVSYGYTF,TRBV6-1,TRBJ1-2,-
CASSETVLEAKNIQYF,TRBV5-1,TRBJ2-4,-
CASRGGQIYTDTQYF,TRBV5-1,TRBJ2-3,-
CATRDLNMGSGYEQYF,TRBV15,TRBJ2-7,-
CASSLGLAVDEQFF,TRBV7-9,TRBJ2-1,TRBD2
CASSGGLAGREQYF,TRBV5-6,TRBJ2-7,TRBD2
CASSLVGGGTYEQYF,TRBV7-9,TRBJ2-7,-
CASSLEGDTQYF,TRBV11-3,TRBJ2-3,-
CALRDLGGNIQYF,TRBV6-1,TRBJ2-4,-
CASSEAMVSPYEQYF,TRBV6-1,TRBJ2-7,-